The TCR beta chain described here comes from a study of OX40 agonist ivuxolimab in advanced cancers. Study results and limitations: Among patients with partial responses at 0.1-3.0 mg/kg, clonal expansion was among the lowest.

Comment on this clone: Its antigen remains unknown.

This CDR3 spans 11 amino acids. The germline gives CDR1 DFQATT, CDR2 SNEGSKA (reference sequence). V was shortened by 3 bases and J by 5 bases, with 7 bases between the two germline ends. Clones were sequenced by immunoSEQ multiplex PCR, and TCRdb holds only the in-frame ones, with some missing. Of 95,000 or so clones in the sample, under 85% were seen once. The sequence was collected from an adult with an advanced solid tumor such as melanoma, head and neck, liver or kidney cancer. Sequenced material: CD4+ or CD8+ T cells sorted from blood, taken in a trial of the OX40 agonist ivuxolimab. V usage is TRBV20-1 and J usage is TRBJ1-2; D call uncertain. The CDR3: CSARVGYGYTF. CDR3 DNA: TGCAGTGCTAGGGTCGGGTATGGCTACACCTTC.